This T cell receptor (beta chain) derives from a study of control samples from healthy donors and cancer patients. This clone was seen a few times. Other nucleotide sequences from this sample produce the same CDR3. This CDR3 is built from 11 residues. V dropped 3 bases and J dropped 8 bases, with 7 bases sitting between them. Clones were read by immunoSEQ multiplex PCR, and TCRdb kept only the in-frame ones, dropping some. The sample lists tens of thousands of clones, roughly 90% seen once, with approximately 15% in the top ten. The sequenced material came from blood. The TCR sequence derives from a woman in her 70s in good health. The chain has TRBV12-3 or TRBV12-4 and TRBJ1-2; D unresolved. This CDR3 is CASSLSYGYTF. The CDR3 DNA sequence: TGTGCCAGCAGTTTGAGCTACGGCTACACCTTC.